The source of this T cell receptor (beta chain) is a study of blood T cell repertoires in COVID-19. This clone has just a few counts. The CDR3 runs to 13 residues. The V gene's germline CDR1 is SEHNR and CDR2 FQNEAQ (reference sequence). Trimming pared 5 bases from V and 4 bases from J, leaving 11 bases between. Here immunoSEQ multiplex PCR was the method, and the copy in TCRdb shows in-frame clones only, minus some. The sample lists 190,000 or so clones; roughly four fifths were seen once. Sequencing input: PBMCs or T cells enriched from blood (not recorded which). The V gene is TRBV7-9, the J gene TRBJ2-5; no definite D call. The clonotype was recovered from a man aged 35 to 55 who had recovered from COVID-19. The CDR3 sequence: CASSPPSGETQYF. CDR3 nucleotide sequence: TGTGCCAGCAGCCCCCCCTCAGGAGAGACCCAGTACTTC.